This T cell receptor beta chain was retrieved from a study of Graves' ophthalmopathy and Graves' hyperthyroidism. This clonotype was observed a handful of times. V shed 1 base and J shed 3 bases, with 7 bases lying between them. The CDR3 spans 14 residues. CDR1 is LGHDT, CDR2 YNNKEL, per germline (reference sequence). Amplification of TCR beta CDR3 regions used RNA transcripts. The workflow started with a first-round RT-PCR run with HTBI primers and then moved on to a second-round multiplex PCR. Each CDR3 protein is one row after TCRdb ran MiXCR on the multiplex PCR reads. The sample has hundreds of thousands of distinct CDR3 sequences; roughly 20% are singletons. Among the exclusions were patients with other autoimmune diseases, uncontrolled infections, pregnancy or lactation.

This TCR was sampled from a woman aged 18-35 years with stable Graves' hyperthyroidism. Sequenced: peripheral blood. The rearrangement links TRBV3-1 to TRBJ1-5; no definite D call. The CDR3 protein is CASSQGGVNQPQHF. The CDR3 DNA reads TGTGCCAGCAGCCAAGGGGGAGTCAATCAGCCCCAGCATTTT.